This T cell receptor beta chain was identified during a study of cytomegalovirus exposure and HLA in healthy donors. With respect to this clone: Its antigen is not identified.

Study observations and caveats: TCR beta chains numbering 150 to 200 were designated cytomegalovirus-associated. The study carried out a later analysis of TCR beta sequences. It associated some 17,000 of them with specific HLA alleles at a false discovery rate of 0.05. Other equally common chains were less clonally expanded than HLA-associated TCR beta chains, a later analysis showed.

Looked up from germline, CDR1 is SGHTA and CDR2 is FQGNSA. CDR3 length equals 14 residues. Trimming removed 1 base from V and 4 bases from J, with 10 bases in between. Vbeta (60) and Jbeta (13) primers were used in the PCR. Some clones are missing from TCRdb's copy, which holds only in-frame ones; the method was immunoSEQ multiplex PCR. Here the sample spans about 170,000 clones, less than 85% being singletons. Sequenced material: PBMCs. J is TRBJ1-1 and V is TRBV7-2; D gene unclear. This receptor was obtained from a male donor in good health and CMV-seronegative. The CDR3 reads CASSLGGSSTEAFF. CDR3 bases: TGTGCCAGCAGCTTAGGAGGAAGTAGCACTGAAGCTTTCTTT.